This TCR beta chain was identified during a study of shared clonotypes between healthy human individuals (dated by TCRdb to the early 2020s). In terms of the full investigation: Three men and two women, aged 18 to 49 years, made up the cohort. Between about 0.9 and 9 billion PBMCs per donor were obtained by leukapheresis. For each donor, CD4 naive and CD4 memory were each run on three plates, CD8 naive on two plates, and CD8 memory on one plate. The study deeply sequenced blood TCR repertoires of about 5 healthy adults to estimate repertoire size and the extent of clonotype sharing between individuals. Libraries were prepared and TCR repertoires were sequenced by different laboratories using diverse techniques, in order to increase sequencing depth and limit assay-specific biases.

The donors were healthy, HIV-negative adults with no recently reported acute infections or vaccinations. Every donor was a Caucasian adult living in Nashville, Tennessee, USA. CD8 memory samples were composed of magnetically selected CD45RO+ cells combined with CCR7-negative CD45RA+ effector memory (TemRA) cells. Blood was obtained by leukapheresis, after which PBMCs were separated by Ficoll-Histopaque density gradient centrifugation and cryopreserved in liquid nitrogen vapor phase. Analytical flow cytometry was used to check the purity and quantity of each magnetically sorted T cell population. From each sorted fraction, genomic DNA was isolated and quantified by UV absorbance on a Nanodrop 2000c. Trimming at the junction amounts to 0 bases on V and 4 bases on J, and the germline ends lie 14 bases apart. The CDR3 runs 16 amino acids, cysteine and phenylalanine included. CDR3 DNA is the only sequence kept; it has 48 bases, read in frame from the first base. According to the germline V gene, CDR1 reads SGHRS and CDR2 reads YFSETQ.

Study-wide findings and limitations: Compared with non-shared clonotypes, the clonotypes found in all four sorted-subset donors had higher generation probabilities. Sampling was restricted to blood, and TCR repertoires in tissue are likely to differ from TCR repertoires in blood. The genetic and exposure-history diversity represented was limited by the small number of donors. Incomplete sequencing was indicated by rarefaction of sorted-subset datasets, despite the large sequencing depth. Pairwise subsampling indicated that sequencing depth was expected to affect the degree of clonotype sharing among donors. Across four donors, roughly 5.4% of naive CD4, over 3% of naive CD8, under 2.5% of memory CD4, and 0.3% to 0.45% of memory CD8 clonotypes were shared. Naive subsets generally had larger estimated clonotype richness than memory subsets.

Using the deep immunoSEQ assay, TCR CDR3 regions were amplified from genomic DNA by multiplex PCR. Genomic DNA extracted from each cell subset was distributed evenly over all wells of several immunoSEQ 96-well plates, and each plate served as one replicate. For sorted subsets, around 0.2 ug of genomic DNA, equivalent to around 30,000 T cell genomes, went into each replicate PCR. Purified libraries were quantified with a Qubit 3.0 fluorometer, sized on a Bioanalyzer 2100, and re-quantified with the KAPA Library Quantification kit. Every immunoSEQ 96-well plate was sequenced on a separate single-read 150-cycle Illumina NextSeq 550 flow cell. In the source study's methods: Because the immunoSEQ output held only junctional sequences and lacked quality scores, the filtering could not match the filtering applied to full-length reads. Sequences were annotated with PyIR, a Python wrapper for IgBLAST v1.9, and V/J genes and CDR3 were assigned using IMGT germline references. Reads were filtered out if the reads had weak V/J assignments (E-value above 1e-6), no CDR3, stop codons, out-of-frame junctions, or ambiguous translated residues. V3J clonotypes were defined as sequences sharing an identical inferred V gene, J gene, and CDR3 amino acid sequence. Percentage overlap between repertoires was computed as shared unique clonotypes divided by the size of the smaller repertoire. Three approaches were used to assess repertoire richness: RTK rarefaction, the Chao1 estimator, and Recon v2.1 estimates of unobserved clonotypes. Generation probabilities for all TCRbeta clonotypes obtained by the gDNA method from a few donors were computed using OLGA. The immuneACCESS repertoire file appears here via TCRdb, limited to in-frame rearrangements. These files lack a portion of the clones; in checked studies, under half of the deficit traces to unresolved V genes, and the cause of the others is not known. The V and J calls and the clone size are those of that table, but D and trimming were determined from the DNA. The sample contains some 690,000 clones, roughly 88% of them found a single time. 30% to 40% of the sample belongs to the ten largest clones.

This clone was found once. Its antigen is still unknown. One base away there is no much larger clone; base qualities are not given. The sequenced sample consisted of memory CD8+ T cells from PBMCs. In the paper's terms, the cell subset or site label means: CD45RO+ cells pooled with CCR7-negative TemRA cells. The sequence came from a man aged 18 to 30 in good health. Some clones in this sample may be carry-over from other donors' samples. The chain joins TRBV5-1 to TRBJ2-1; TRBD1 could be the D gene, as 6 bases match. This receptor has the CDR3 CASSLAGGRGYNEQFF. The DNA sequence is given as TGCGCCAGCAGCTTGGCAGGTGGCAGGGGATACAATGAGCAGTTCTTC.